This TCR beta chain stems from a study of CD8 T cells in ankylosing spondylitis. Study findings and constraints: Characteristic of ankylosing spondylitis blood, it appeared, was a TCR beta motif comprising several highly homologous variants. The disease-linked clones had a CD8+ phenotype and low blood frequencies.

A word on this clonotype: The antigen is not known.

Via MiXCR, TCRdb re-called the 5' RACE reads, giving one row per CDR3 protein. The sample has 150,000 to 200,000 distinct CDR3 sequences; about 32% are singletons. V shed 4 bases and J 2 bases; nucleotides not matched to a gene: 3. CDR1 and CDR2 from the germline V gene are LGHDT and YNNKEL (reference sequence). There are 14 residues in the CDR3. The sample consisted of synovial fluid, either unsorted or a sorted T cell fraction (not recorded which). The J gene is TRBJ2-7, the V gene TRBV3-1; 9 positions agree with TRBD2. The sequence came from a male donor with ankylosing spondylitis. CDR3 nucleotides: TGTGCCAGCAGCCGCCGGACTAGCGCCTACGAGCAGTACTTC. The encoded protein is CASSRRTSAYEQYF.